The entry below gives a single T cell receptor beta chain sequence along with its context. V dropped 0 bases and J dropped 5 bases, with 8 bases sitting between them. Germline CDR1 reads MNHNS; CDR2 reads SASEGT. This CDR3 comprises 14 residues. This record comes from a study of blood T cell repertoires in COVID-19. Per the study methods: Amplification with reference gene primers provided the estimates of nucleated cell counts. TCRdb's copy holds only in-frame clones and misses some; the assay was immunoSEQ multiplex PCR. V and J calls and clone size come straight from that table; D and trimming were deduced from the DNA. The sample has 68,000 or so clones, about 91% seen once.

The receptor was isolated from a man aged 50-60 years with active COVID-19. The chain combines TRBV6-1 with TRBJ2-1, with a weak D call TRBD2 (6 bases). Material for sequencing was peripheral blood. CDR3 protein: CASSEAGLNNEQFF. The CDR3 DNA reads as TGTGCCAGCAGTGAAGCGGGACTGAACAATGAGCAGTTCTTC.